This T cell receptor beta chain was obtained from a study of OX40 agonist ivuxolimab in advanced cancers. Study-wide context: The costimulatory receptor OX40 (CD134) was targeted by ivuxolimab, a fully human IgG2 agonistic monoclonal antibody. Intravenous ivuxolimab was administered to patients every 2 weeks at six dose levels: 0.01, 0.1, 0.3, 1.5, 3 and 10 mg/kg. Of the roughly 52 dose-escalation patients, hepatocellular carcinoma was present in around 20, melanoma in roughly 15, renal cell carcinoma in 9 and head and neck cancer in 9. In the dose-escalation cohort, over 65% of patients were male, and the mean age was around 60 years, with a range of roughly 20 to 79. Prior anti-PD-1, anti-PD-L1 or anti-CTLA-4 therapy was permitted, and roughly two fifths of dose-escalation patients had received checkpoint inhibitors. Three dose-escalation patients achieved partial responses, one with hepatocellular carcinoma and two with cutaneous melanoma. Peripheral TCRbeta sequencing was intended to test whether TCR sequence diversity was altered and clonal T-cell expansion was caused by ivuxolimab. The paper reports the monotherapy dose-escalation portion (N of about 52 patients) of the phase I ivuxolimab trial.

This clone was seen only once. Its specific antigen is unknown. Base quality data are lacking; no much larger clone is found one base away. The trial excluded patients who had a history of autoimmune disease or were on systemic immunosuppression. Peripheral blood for TCR sequencing was drawn from every dose cohort at baseline, at cycle 4 day 1 and at cycle 7 day 1. Samples came from an open-label, multicenter, first-in-human phase I dose-escalation trial of ivuxolimab. Adults with locally advanced or metastatic melanoma, renal cell, hepatocellular, or head and neck squamous cell carcinoma were enrolled in the trial. CD4+ and CD8+ T cells were sorted separately from peripheral blood before TCR sequencing. The CDR3 runs 17 amino acids, cysteine and phenylalanine included. Just CDR3 DNA is preserved here, 51 bases in frame from base 1. V is clipped by 5 bases and J by 7 bases, and the sequence between their germline boundaries is 26 bases long. In the germline V gene (reference sequence), CDR1 corresponds to SEHNR and CDR2 to FQNEAQ.

Study-wide conclusions, independent of this receptor: Low levels of normalized T-cell clonal expansion were also shown by some nonresponding patients. In partial responders in the 0.1-3.0 mg/kg groups, normalized peripheral clonal expansion was found to be among the lowest, especially among CD8+ T cells. At doses of 0.1 to 3.0 mg/kg, clonal expansion of both CD4+ and CD8+ blood T cells was observed from baseline to week 6. On average, CD8+ T cells showed more expanded clones than CD4+ T cells after ivuxolimab. The antigen specificity of the clonally expanded peripheral T cells was not determined.

For sequencing of the TCRbeta CDR3 region, genomic DNA was extracted from the sorted cells. TCRbeta CDR3 regions were sequenced using the immunoSEQ Assay. TCRdb provides this immuneACCESS table in a form limited to in-frame rearrangements. Some clones are lacking; in checked studies, under half of them reflect an unresolved V gene, and why the rest are absent is not known. The sample yields over 85,000 clones; approximately 87% were counted once. The ten biggest clones cover over 4.5% of the sample. Recombination linked TRBV7-9 to TRBJ1-2, with the D gene call left open. Sequenced material: CD4+ or CD8+ T cells sorted from blood, taken in a trial of the OX40 agonist ivuxolimab. The clonotype was recovered from an adult with an advanced solid tumor such as melanoma, head and neck, liver or kidney cancer. DNA sequence: TGTGCCAGCAGCCCTTGGACCAATGACCCCTCCCAGCGTGGCTACACCTTC. Protein translation: CASSPWTNDPSQRGYTF.